This passage covers 26 T cell receptor beta chains from one sample sequenced in a study of T cell responses to AZD1222 COVID-19 vaccine. Measured with immunoSEQ multiplex PCR; TCRdb has only the in-frame clones, and not every one. The data hold 150,000 to 200,000 clones, with 94% observed a single time. The specimen was peripheral blood, collected on day 0 of AZD1222 vaccination. The receptors come from an adult in good health.

The V and J genes are TRBV18 and TRBJ1-2, with a tentative D call TRBD1 (5 bases). The V end lost 3 bases, the J end lost 2 bases, and 13 bases lay between the germline ends. In germline, CDR1 is KGHSH, CDR2 LQKENI. This CDR3 comprises 15 residues. The CDR3 region is CASSPGGRTNYGYTF. The CDR3 bases are TGTGCCAGCTCACCCGGTGGCAGGACAAACTATGGCTACACCTTC.

The J gene is TRBJ2-1, the V gene TRBV27, with 7 bases fitting TRBD1. The V gene's germline CDR1 is MNHEY and CDR2 SMNVEV (reference sequence). The V gene end was trimmed by 4 bases and the J gene end by 7 bases; junction bases not matched to a gene: 7. This CDR3 has 14 residues. CDR3 nucleotide sequence: TGTGCCAGCAGTTCCTTGGACAGGTTGAATGAGCAGTTCTTC. It encodes CASSSLDRLNEQFF.

The chain couples TRBV7-3 to TRBJ2-5; the match to TRBD1 covers 7 bases. The J segment lost 5 bases and the V segment lost 2 bases, leaving 2 bases of the junction unmatched. The germline V gene has CDR1 SGHTA and CDR2 FQGTGA. The CDR3 sequence is 13 residues long. The CDR3 loop reads CASSLVRGETQYF. CDR3 DNA: TGTGCCAGCAGCTTAGTCAGGGGGGAGACCCAGTACTTC.

The rearrangement links TRBV28 to TRBJ1-5; perhaps TRBD1 as D (5 bases). Germline V gene data show CDR1 as MDHEN and CDR2 as SYDVKM. V lost 3 bases and J lost 2, with 14 bases in between. The CDR3 runs to 16 residues. The CDR3 loop reads CASSLWQGNGNQPQHF. The CDR3, as DNA: TGTGCCAGCAGTTTGTGGCAGGGAAATGGCAATCAGCCCCAGCATTTT. Complete variable domain (other parts from reference TRBV28 and TRBJ1-5): DVKVTQSSRYLVKRTGEKVFLECVQDMDHENMFWYRQDPGLGLRLIYFSYDVKMKEKGDIPEGYSVSREKKERFSLILESASTNQTSMYLCASSLWQGNGNQPQHFGDGTRLSIL.

The chain has TRBV30 and TRBJ1-3; no clear D. The V end lost 4 bases, the J end lost 0 bases, and 4 bases lay between the germline ends. Germline V gene sequence: CDR1 GTSNPN, CDR2 SVGIG (reference sequence). The CDR3 totals 12 residues. CDR3 sequence (DNA): TGTGCCTGGATGTTCTCTGGAAACACCATATATTTT. Encoded protein: CAWMFSGNTIYF.

The V call is TRBV11-2, the J call TRBJ2-5; TRBD1 is a possible D gene (6 bases). The ends were cut back, 2 bases at V and 1 base at J, with 14 bases in the middle. This CDR3 spans 16 amino acids. Germline assignment: CDR1 SGHAT and CDR2 FQNNGV. CDR3 loop: CASSLSGQGSQETQYF. The CDR3 DNA reads TGTGCCAGCAGCTTATCTGGCCAGGGGAGCCAAGAGACCCAGTACTTC.

The chain combines TRBV2 with TRBJ1-1; D gene uncertain. V lost 3 bases to trimming and J lost 0 bases, with 11 bases between them. The length of the CDR3 is 15 residues. Germline V gene data show CDR1 as SNHLY and CDR2 as FYNNEI. CDR3 DNA sequence: TGTGCCAGCAGTGAGGCGGAAAGAATGAACACTGAAGCTTTCTTT. It codes for CASSEAERMNTEAFF.

The chain links TRBV11-1 to TRBJ1-5; maybe TRBD1 (5 bases). The CDR3 covers 10 residues. In germline, CDR1 is SGHAT, CDR2 FQDESV (reference sequence). Trimming pared 9 bases from V and 11 bases from J, leaving 11 bases between. The CDR3 DNA reads TGTGCCAGACCCCGGGGGGCCCAGCATTTT. The encoded protein is CARPRGAQHF. The whole variable domain, filled in from reference TRBV11-1 and TRBJ1-5, reads EAEVAQSPRYKITEKSQAVAFWCDPISGHATLYWYRQILGQGPELLVQFQDESVVDDSQLPKDRFSAERLKGVDSTLKIQPAELGDSAMYLCARPRGAQHFGDGTRLSIL.

This sequence joins TRBV6-1 and TRBJ2-7, with D possibly being TRBD1 (5 bases). The CDR3 covers 14 residues. The V gene's germline CDR1 is MNHNS and CDR2 SASEGT. The V and J ends lost 1 base and 4 bases respectively, with 11 bases between them. CDR3 loop: CASSEGSGQYEQYF. The CDR3 DNA reads TGTGCCAGCAGTGAAGGTTCTGGACAATACGAGCAGTACTTC.

This clone occurred a few times. The DNA for the CDR3 is TGTGCCAGCAGTGGCTTGGGGGGCCGAACTGAAGCTTTCTTT. Translating gives CASSGLGGRTEAFF. V usage is TRBV28 and J usage is TRBJ1-1, with D perhaps matching TRBD1 (6 bases). The V end was cut by 5 bases, the J end by 5 bases, with 15 bases between. The CDR3 contains 14 residues. CDR1 and CDR2 (germline): MDHEN, SYDVKM. The full variable domain, in which reference TRBV28 and TRBJ1-1 provide the parts outside the CDR3, is DVKVTQSSRYLVKRTGEKVFLECVQDMDHENMFWYRQDPGLGLRLIYFSYDVKMKEKGDIPEGYSVSREKKERFSLILESASTNQTSMYLCASSGLGGRTEAFFGQGTRLTVV.

The chain uses TRBV4-1 and TRBJ2-3, with 11 bases aligning to TRBD2. From germline, CDR1 is MGHRA and CDR2 YSYEKL. The ends lost 4 bases at V and 0 bases at J; junction bases unmatched: 3. The CDR3 totals 16 residues. CDR3 in DNA: TGCGCCAGCAGCCTGGGACTAGCGGATAGCACAGATACGCAGTATTTT. This gives the protein CASSLGLADSTDTQYF.

The chain employs TRBV5-6 and TRBJ1-1; D is possibly TRBD1 (5 bases). The germline V gene encodes CDR1 SGHDT and CDR2 YYEEEE. V lost 1 base and J lost 0, with 10 bases in between. CDR3 length: 15 residues. Here the CDR3 DNA reads TGTGCCAGCAGCTTGAGGGGATGGGTGAACACTGAAGCTTTCTTT. This codes for CASSLRGWVNTEAFF.

J is TRBJ2-7 and V is TRBV28, with D possibly matching TRBD1 (8 bases). The CDR3 spans 16 residues. Trimming shortened V by 2 bases and J by 2 bases, and 16 bases separated the two germline ends. Germline V gene lookup returns CDR1 MDHEN and CDR2 SYDVKM. The CDR3 DNA reads TGTGCCAGCAGTTTAAGGGGAACAGGGGGGGCCTACGAGCAGTACTTC. It specifies CASSLRGTGGAYEQYF.

DNA of the CDR3: TGTGCCAGCAGTTTCGGACAGGGATATACGCAGTATTTT. Protein product: CASSFGQGYTQYF. J is TRBJ2-3 and V is TRBV12-3 or TRBV12-4, with 8 bases that match TRBD1. The CDR3 is made up of 13 amino acids. The junction had 3 bases not matched to a gene; V was cut back by 3 bases and J by 7 bases.

The genes are TRBV28 and TRBJ1-2; D is unclear. Germline V gene data show CDR1 as MDHEN and CDR2 as SYDVKM. V was shortened by 9 bases and J by 0 bases, with 5 bases between the two germline ends. This CDR3 spans 11 amino acids. The CDR3 DNA reads TGTGCCAGGTCAGCTAACTATGGCTACACCTTC. Protein: CARSANYGYTF.

The rearrangement joins TRBV11-2 to TRBJ1-5; the match to TRBD1 covers 8 bases. In germline, CDR1 is SGHAT, CDR2 FQNNGV. The CDR3 has 16 amino acids. The V gene end was trimmed by 5 bases and the J gene end by 2 bases; junction bases not matched to a gene: 8. CDR3 bases: TGTGCCAGCAGCCCCCGTCCGGACAGGGGCAATCAGCCCCAGCATTTT. Residues: CASSPRPDRGNQPQHF.

The rearrangement joins TRBV5-4 to TRBJ2-1; D is uncertain. The CDR3 extends over 12 amino acids. Per the germline V gene, CDR1 is SGHNT and CDR2 is YYREEE (reference sequence). Trimming removed 6 bases at V and 5 bases at J, with 9 bases between. The DNA of the CDR3 is TGTGCCAGCACTGGAACCCACAATGAGCAGTTCTTC. It translates to CASTGTHNEQFF.

This chain uses TRBV11-3 with TRBJ2-7; TRBD1 matches 7 bases. Per germline, CDR1 SGHNT and CDR2 YENEEA. The CDR3 loop spans 13 amino acids. The V and J ends lost 0 bases and 9 bases, in that order; junction bases with no gene match: 5. CDR3 residues: CASSLDPRGRQYF. As DNA, the CDR3 is TGTGCCAGCAGCTTAGATCCGAGGGGGCGGCAGTACTTC.

The chain is built from TRBV5-1 and TRBJ2-7; 10 bases are shared with TRBD2. V lost 0 bases and J lost 5; bases outside the gene matches: 8. The CDR3 extends over 16 amino acids. From germline, CDR1 is SGHRS and CDR2 YFSETQ. The CDR3, as DNA: TGCGCCAGCAGCTTGGCGGCTAGCGGGAGAGTCAACGAGCAGTACTTC. Translation: CASSLAASGRVNEQYF.

V gene TRBV10-3 combines with J gene TRBJ2-7; D may correspond to TRBD1 or TRBD2 (5 bases each). This CDR3 spans 14 amino acids. Trimming pared 3 bases from V and 2 bases from J, leaving 11 bases between. CDR1 is ENHRY, CDR2 SYGVKD, per germline. CDR3 sequence: CAISDGTLTYEQYF. The CDR3 DNA reads as TGTGCCATCAGTGATGGGACCCTAACCTACGAGCAGTACTTC.

V usage is TRBV30 and J usage is TRBJ2-6; D remains unclear. From germline, CDR1 is GTSNPN and CDR2 SVGIG (reference sequence). Trimming cost V 2 bases and J 1 base, with 9 bases left between them. This CDR3 has 15 amino acids. This chain's CDR3 is CAWSPIGSGANVLTF. CDR3 in DNA: TGTGCCTGGAGTCCCATAGGGTCTGGGGCCAACGTCCTGACTTTC. The complete variable domain, with remaining parts taken from reference TRBV30 and TRBJ2-6, reads SQTIHQWPATLVQPVGSPLSLECTVEGTSNPNLYWYRQAAGRGLQLLFYSVGIGQISSEVPQNLSASRPQDRQFILSSKKLLLSDSGFYLCAWSPIGSGANVLTFGAGSRLTVL.

The chain employs TRBV2 and TRBJ2-1, with 9 bases identical to TRBD2. The CDR3 length is 17 residues. CDR1 and CDR2 (germline): SNHLY, FYNNEI. Trimming at V came to 2 bases and at J to 0 bases, leaving 5 bases not matched to a gene. CDR3 loop: CASSERLAGFSYNEQFF. Here the CDR3 DNA reads TGTGCCAGCAGTGAACGGCTAGCGGGATTCTCCTACAATGAGCAGTTCTTC.

The rearrangement joins TRBV5-1 to TRBJ1-5; D ambiguous. The CDR3 sequence is 15 residues long. CDR1 SGHRS and CDR2 YFSETQ come from the germline V gene. Deletions cut 0 bases from V and 2 bases from J, with 9 bases between. The CDR3 bases are TGCGCCAGCAGCTTGGGAGACGGGGGCAATCAGCCCCAGCATTTT. Its protein is CASSLGDGGNQPQHF.

This clone showed up just once. The chain employs TRBV27 and TRBJ1-5; 9 bases map to TRBD1. Trimming removed 6 bases from V and 3 bases from J; junction bases left unmatched: 12. Per the germline V gene, CDR1 is MNHEY and CDR2 is SMNVEV (reference sequence). The CDR3 is 17 residues long. As DNA, the CDR3 is TGTGCCAGCAGCTTTACCGCCGGGACAGGGTTCAATCAGCCCCAGCATTTT. It specifies CASSFTAGTGFNQPQHF.

The CDR3 is CASKPAGGPPYTGELFF. The CDR3 coding sequence is TGTGCCAGCAAGCCAGCGGGAGGGCCGCCCTACACCGGGGAGCTGTTTTTT. V usage is TRBV28 and J usage is TRBJ2-2; 10 bases match TRBD2. V was pared by 7 bases and J by 3 bases, with 11 bases of the junction left unmatched. The germline V gene encodes CDR1 MDHEN and CDR2 SYDVKM. There are 17 residues in the CDR3.

This chain links TRBV4-1 with TRBJ1-5, with TRBD1 as a possible D gene (6 bases). This CDR3 comprises 13 residues. The germline gives CDR1 MGHRA, CDR2 YSYEKL. V was clipped by 3 bases and J by 6 bases, with 9 bases between them. CDR3 nucleotides: TGCGCCAGCAGCCATGCACAGGGTCAGCCCCAGCATTTT. Protein sequence: CASSHAQGQPQHF.